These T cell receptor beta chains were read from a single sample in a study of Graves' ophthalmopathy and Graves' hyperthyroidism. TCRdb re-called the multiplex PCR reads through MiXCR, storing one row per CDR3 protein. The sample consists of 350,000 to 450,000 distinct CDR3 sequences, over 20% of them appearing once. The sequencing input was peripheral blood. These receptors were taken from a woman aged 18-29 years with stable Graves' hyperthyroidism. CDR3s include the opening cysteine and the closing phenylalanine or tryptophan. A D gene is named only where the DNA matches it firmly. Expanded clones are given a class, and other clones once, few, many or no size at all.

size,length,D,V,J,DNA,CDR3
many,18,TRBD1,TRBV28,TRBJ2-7,TGTGCCAGCAGTTTACCAGGTCCCGGGACAGGGGACTCCTACGAGCAGTACTTC,CASSLPGPGTGDSYEQYF
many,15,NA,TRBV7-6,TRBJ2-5,TGTGCCAGCAGCATCGCCGGGACTTGGGGAGAGACCCAGTACTTC,CASSIAGTWGETQYF
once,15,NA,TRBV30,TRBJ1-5,TGTGCCTGGACCCTTGGAGGGGACGGCAATCAGCCCCAGCATTTT,CAWTLGGDGNQPQHF
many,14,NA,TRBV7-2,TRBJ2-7,TGTGCCAGCAGCTTAGTGACAGGCGGTCGCGAGCAGTACTTC,CASSLVTGGREQYF
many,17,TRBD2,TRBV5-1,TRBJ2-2,TGCGCCAGCAGCTTCCGTGGACTAGCGGGAGTCGGTGGGGAGCTGTTTTTT,CASSFRGLAGVGGELFF
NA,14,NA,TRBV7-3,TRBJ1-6,TGTGCCAGCAGCTTGGGGACCACCAATTCACCCCTCCACTTT,CASSLGTTNSPLHF
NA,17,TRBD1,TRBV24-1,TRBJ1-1,TGTGCCACCAGTGATTTCATCCGGGACAGGGTGAACACTGAAGCTTTCTTT,CATSDFIRDRVNTEAFF
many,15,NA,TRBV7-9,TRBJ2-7,TGTGCCAGCAGCCACACCCGGGACATCTCCTACGAGCAGTACTTC,CASSHTRDISYEQYF
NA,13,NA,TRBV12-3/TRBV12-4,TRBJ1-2,TGTGCCAGCAGTTTCGCAACAAACTATGGCTACACCTTC,CASSFATNYGYTF
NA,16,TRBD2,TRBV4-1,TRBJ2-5,TGCGCCAGCAGCCAATTGCCTAGCGGGGGGCAAGAGACCCAGTACTTC,CASSQLPSGGQETQYF
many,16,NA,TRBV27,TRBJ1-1,TGTGCCAGCAGTCTTACGCCTGGAGAAAGGAACACTGAAGCTTTCTTT,CASSLTPGERNTEAFF
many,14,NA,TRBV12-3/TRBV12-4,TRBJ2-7,TGTGCCACCAAAGGCAGGGGTGGGGGCTACGAGCAGTACTTC,CATKGRGGGYEQYF
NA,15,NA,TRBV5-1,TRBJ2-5,TGCGCCAGCAGCTTGGCCCCATCGGGGGCGGAGACCCAGTACTTC,CASSLAPSGAETQYF
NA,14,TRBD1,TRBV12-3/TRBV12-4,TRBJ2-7,TGTGCCGGCAGTTTAGGGACAGGGGTGGGCGAGCAGTACTTC,CAGSLGTGVGEQYF
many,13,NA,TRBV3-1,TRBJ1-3,TGTGCCAGCAGCCACGGCGACCGAAACACCATATATTTT,CASSHGDRNTIYF
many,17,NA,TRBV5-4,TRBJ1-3,TGTGCCAGCAGCTTGGCCCACCGGGGGCCCACTGGAAACACCATATATTTT,CASSLAHRGPTGNTIYF
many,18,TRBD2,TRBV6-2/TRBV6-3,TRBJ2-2,TGTGCCAGCAGTTACCTAGGCGGACTAGCGGGGATCACCGGGGAGCTGTTTTTT,CASSYLGGLAGITGELFF
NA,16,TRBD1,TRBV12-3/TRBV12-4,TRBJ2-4,TGTGCCAGCAGTCCAGGGACAGGGGTTGCCAAAAACATTCAGTACTTC,CASSPGTGVAKNIQYF
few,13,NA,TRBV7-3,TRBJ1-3,TGTGCCAGCGGAGACGGCTCTGGAAACACCATATATTTT,CASGDGSGNTIYF
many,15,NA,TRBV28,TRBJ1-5,TGTGCCAGCAGTATTAGGGGGGTTAGCAATCAGCCCCAGCATTTT,CASSIRGVSNQPQHF
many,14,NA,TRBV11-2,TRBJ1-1,TGTGCCAGCAGCCCTCGTCCGCGGGACACTGAAGCTTTCTTT,CASSPRPRDTEAFF
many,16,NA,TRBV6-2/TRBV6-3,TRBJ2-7,TGTGCCAGCAGTTACTTTCGGGCTAGCCCTTCCTACGAGCAGTACTTC,CASSYFRASPSYEQYF
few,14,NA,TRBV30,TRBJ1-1,TGTGCCTGGGATTGGACAACAGGGAACACTGAAGCTTTCTTT,CAWDWTTGNTEAFF
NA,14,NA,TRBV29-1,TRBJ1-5,TGCAGCGCAGCTTTACAGGACAGCAATCAGCCCCAGCATTTT,CSAALQDSNQPQHF